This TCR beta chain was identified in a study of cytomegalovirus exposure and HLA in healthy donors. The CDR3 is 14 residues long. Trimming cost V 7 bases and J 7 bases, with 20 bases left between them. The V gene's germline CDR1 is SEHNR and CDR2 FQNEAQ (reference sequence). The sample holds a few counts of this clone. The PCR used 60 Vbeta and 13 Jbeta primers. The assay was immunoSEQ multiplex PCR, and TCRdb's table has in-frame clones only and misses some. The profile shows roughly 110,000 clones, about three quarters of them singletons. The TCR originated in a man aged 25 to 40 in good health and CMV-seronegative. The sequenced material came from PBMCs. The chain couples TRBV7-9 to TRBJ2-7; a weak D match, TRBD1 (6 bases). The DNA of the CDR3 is TGTGCCAGCACCCCCTCAGGGGTATCGGAAGAGCAGTACTTC. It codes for CASTPSGVSEEQYF.